The clone carrying this TCR beta chain was counted ten times or more. From RNA transcripts, TCR beta CDR3 regions were amplified. The HTBI primer set served for first-round RT-PCR of the TCR CDR3. TCRdb re-called the multiplex PCR reads with MiXCR, one entry per CDR3 protein. The table includes 600,000 or so distinct CDR3 sequences, approximately 14% detected once. The CDR3 covers 12 residues. The germline CDR1 and CDR2 sequences are MNHNS and SASEGT. Trimming shortened V by 4 bases and J by 4 bases, and 5 bases separated the two germline ends. This entry comes from a study of T cells in Graves' hyperthyroidism and ophthalmopathy. This sample holds PBMCs from roughly 10 ml fresh peripheral blood.

Sequenced: blood. The sequence was collected from a woman aged 45-59 years with Graves' ophthalmopathy. The genes are TRBV6-1 and TRBJ2-1, with D uncertain. The CDR3 DNA reads TGTGCCAGCAGTGTTACATACAATGAGCAGTTCTTC. Its protein is CASSVTYNEQFF.